This T cell receptor beta chain was sequenced in a study of T cell changes during pregnancy in multiple sclerosis. TCRdb keeps only in-frame clones here, not all; method: immunoSEQ multiplex PCR. The repertoire consists of around 39,000 clones, with more than 85% occurring once and the leading ten covering 0.43%. The CDR3 loop spans 14 amino acids. Germline CDR1 is MNHNY and CDR2 is SVGAGI (reference sequence). V lost 5 bases, J lost 4 bases, and 7 bases stayed unmatched. This receptor was taken from a female donor in good health, enrolled as a control in a pregnancy study. The material was CD4+ T cells from peripheral blood mononuclear cells, obtained in the third trimester of pregnancy. The V and J genes are TRBV6-6 and TRBJ1-1; the match to TRBD1 covers 7 bases. This chain's CDR3 is CASSRDSGATEAFF. CDR3 nucleotides: TGTGCCAGCAGTCGGGACAGCGGTGCCACTGAAGCTTTCTTT.